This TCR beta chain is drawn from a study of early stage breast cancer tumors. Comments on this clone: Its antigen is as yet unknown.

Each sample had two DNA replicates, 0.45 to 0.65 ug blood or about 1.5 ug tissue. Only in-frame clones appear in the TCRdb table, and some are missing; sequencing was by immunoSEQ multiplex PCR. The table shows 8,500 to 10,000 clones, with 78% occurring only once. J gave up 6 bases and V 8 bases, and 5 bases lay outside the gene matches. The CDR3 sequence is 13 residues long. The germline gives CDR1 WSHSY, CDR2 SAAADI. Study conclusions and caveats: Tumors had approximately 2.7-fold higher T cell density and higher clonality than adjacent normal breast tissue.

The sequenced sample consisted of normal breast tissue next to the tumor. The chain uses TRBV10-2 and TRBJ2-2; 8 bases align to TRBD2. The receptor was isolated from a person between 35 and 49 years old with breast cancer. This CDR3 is CASGGTSPGELFF. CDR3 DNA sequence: TGCGCCAGCGGCGGGACTAGTCCCGGGGAGCTGTTTTTT.